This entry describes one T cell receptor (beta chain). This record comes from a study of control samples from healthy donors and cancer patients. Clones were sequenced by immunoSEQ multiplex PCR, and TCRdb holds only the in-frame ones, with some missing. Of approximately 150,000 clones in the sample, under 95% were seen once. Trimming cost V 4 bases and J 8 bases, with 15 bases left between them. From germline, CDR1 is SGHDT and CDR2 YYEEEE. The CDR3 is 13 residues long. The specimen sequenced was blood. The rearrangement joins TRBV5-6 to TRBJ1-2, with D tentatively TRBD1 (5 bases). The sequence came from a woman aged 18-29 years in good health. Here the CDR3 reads CASSPGGIQGYTF. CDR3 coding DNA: TGTGCCAGCAGCCCGGGGGGGATTCAAGGCTACACCTTC.